These 27 T cell receptor beta chains were all obtained from the same sample, sequenced in a study of Graves' ophthalmopathy and Graves' hyperthyroidism (dated by TCRdb to the late 2010s). Sequencing was carried out with an Illumina HiSeq 2000. For repertoire sequencing, the TCR beta CDR3 regions were amplified from RNA transcripts. The first round of RT-PCR was done with HTBI primers and the Qiagen OneStep RT-PCR kit, and was followed by a second round of multiplex PCR, then size selection and purification. The raw public reads went through TCRdb reprocessing: fastp at Q25, MiXCR clone calling, in-frame beta chains kept. Identical CDR3 protein sequences are pooled into one entry, listed with their most common genes and DNA. Within this sample are 450,000 or so distinct CDR3 sequences, with approximately 14% of them counted one time only. The biggest ten clones account for over 8% of the sample. Material for sequencing was blood. The source is a woman aged 25 to 39 with Graves' ophthalmopathy. Donor details come from another sample of the same person, matched by shared clones.

As regards this clonotype: Since the CDR3 does not end with the conserved phenylalanine or tryptophan, this likely comes from a read error. CDR3 nucleotide sequence: TGTGCCAGCAGTTTTCAAGGCGATCAGCCCCAGCATTTG. Translating it yields CASSFQGDQPQHL. This rearrangement joins TRBV12-3 or TRBV12-4 to TRBJ1-5, with D hard to call. V lost 3 bases to trimming and J lost 5 bases, with 8 bases between them. The CDR3 runs to 13 residues.

This clonotype was found a few times. The chain carries TRBV4-1 and TRBJ2-7, with D perhaps given as TRBD1 or TRBD2 (5 bases each). V was shortened by 0 bases and J by 2 bases, with 20 bases between the two germline ends. This CDR3 spans 18 amino acids. CDR1 is MGHRA and CDR2 is YSYEKL in the germline V gene. The DNA for the CDR3 is TGCGCCAGCAGCCAAGACGGACCGGAGTGGGGGTCCCCCTACGAGCAGTACTTC. This translates into CASSQDGPEWGSPYEQYF.

Ten or more counts support this clonotype. In DNA, the CDR3 is TGCGCCAGCGGCTGGACAGGGTCGGATGGCTACACCTTC. It encodes CASGWTGSDGYTF. The chain is built from TRBV5-1 and TRBJ1-2; 8 nucleotides match TRBD1. Per the germline V gene, CDR1 is SGHRS and CDR2 is YFSETQ. CDR3 length: 13 residues. V lost 7 bases and J lost 6; bases outside the gene matches: 8.

With regard to this clonotype: One junction end does not reproduce the germline sequence, and a read error may be involved. The genes are TRBV6-1 and TRBJ2-6; a weak D match, TRBD1 (5 bases). The CDR3 has 15 residues. Germline V CDR1 and CDR2: MNHNS, SASEGT. The DNA of the CDR3 is TGTGCCAGCTCAACTGATTTAATTGGGGCCAACGTTCTGACTTTC. Its translation: CASSTDLIGANVLTF.

This clonotype has at least ten counts. J is TRBJ1-2 and V is TRBV12-3 or TRBV12-4; the D is unclear. CDR3 length: 13 amino acids. Trimming removed 6 bases from V and 8 bases from J, with 16 bases in between. CDR3: CASSHALQQGYTF. Here the CDR3 DNA reads TGTGCCAGCAGCCATGCCTTGCAGCAGGGCTACACCTTC.

The chain links TRBV19 to TRBJ1-5; 7 bases align to TRBD1. Germline assignment: CDR1 LNHDA and CDR2 SQIVND (reference sequence). CDR3 length: 15 amino acids. The trim removed 9 bases at V and 3 bases at J, leaving 11 bases unmatched. The CDR3 coding sequence is TGTGCCAGCAATAACAGGGGCACGACCAATCAGCCCCAGCATTTT. Amino acid sequence: CASNNRGTTNQPQHF. Filled out from reference TRBV19 and TRBJ1-5, the complete variable domain reads DGGITQSPKYLFRKEGQNVTLSCEQNLNHDAMYWYRQDPGQGLRLIYYSQIVNDFQKGDIAEGYSVSREKKESFPLTVTSAQKNPTAFYLCASNNRGTTNQPQHFGDGTRLSIL.

This clonotype was seen more than once but under ten times. The rearrangement links TRBV28 to TRBJ2-7; D perhaps matches TRBD1 (6 bases). Germline-derived CDR1 and CDR2 are MDHEN and SYDVKM. Trimming pared 1 base from V and 3 bases from J, leaving 13 bases between. This CDR3 is 15 amino acids long. CDR3 amino acids: CASSLLQGMNYEQYF. The CDR3 nucleotides are TGTGCCAGCAGTTTATTACAGGGTATGAACTACGAGCAGTACTTC. The full variable domain, completed using reference TRBV28 and TRBJ2-7, is DVKVTQSSRYLVKRTGEKVFLECVQDMDHENMFWYRQDPGLGLRLIYFSYDVKMKEKGDIPEGYSVSREKKERFSLILESASTNQTSMYLCASSLLQGMNYEQYFGPGTRLTVT.

This clonotype was counted ten times or more. The chain has TRBV29-1 and TRBJ1-6; D gene unclear. With 4 bases removed from V and 7 bases from J, the gap between germline ends came to 8 bases. Per germline, CDR1 SQVTM and CDR2 ANQGSEA. The CDR3 runs 12 residues. CDR3 protein: CSVGTGNSPLHF. As DNA, the CDR3 is TGCAGCGTTGGGACGGGGAATTCACCCCTCCACTTT.

This clonotype was detected ten times or more. The chain couples TRBV6-4 to TRBJ2-2; 8 bases line up with TRBD1. This CDR3 is 14 amino acids long. V dropped 2 bases and J dropped 4; count of bases not matched to a gene: 0. CDR1 is MRHNA and CDR2 is SNTAGT in the germline V gene. CDR3: CASSDGTGTGELFF. The CDR3 DNA reads TGTGCCAGCAGTGACGGGACAGGCACCGGGGAGCTGTTTTTT.

This clonotype was seen ten or more times. The CDR3 DNA reads as TGTGCCATCGGGGCCCAACAAGAGACCCAGTACTTC. This encodes CAIGAQQETQYF. The chain recombines TRBV10-3 with TRBJ2-5; D is perhaps TRBD1 (5 bases). Trimming removed 8 bases at V and 2 bases at J, with 9 bases between. Germline loops: CDR1 ENHRY, CDR2 SYGVKD. The CDR3 consists of 12 residues.

This clonotype was recorded at least ten times. The chain carries TRBV27 and TRBJ1-1; TRBD1 agrees at 9 bases. V lost 4 bases, J lost 1 base, and 7 bases stayed unmatched. Germline CDR1 reads MNHEY; CDR2 reads SMNVEV (reference sequence). CDR3 size: 16 residues. The CDR3 DNA sequence: TGTGCCAGCAGTTCTCGCAACAGGGGGCAGAACACTGAAGCTTTCTTT. Protein sequence: CASSSRNRGQNTEAFF.

This clonotype showed up many times. The rearrangement joins TRBV6-1 to TRBJ2-2; 7 bases line up with TRBD1. V lost 0 bases, J lost 1 base, and 5 bases stayed unmatched. In germline, CDR1 is MNHNS, CDR2 SASEGT. CDR3 length: 17 residues. CDR3 sequence: CASSEAKTGLNTGELFF. CDR3 DNA sequence: TGTGCCAGCAGTGAAGCAAAGACAGGGTTGAACACCGGGGAGCTGTTTTTT.

This clonotype was seen many times. V usage is TRBV27 and J usage is TRBJ1-2; no clear D. Germline loops: CDR1 MNHEY, CDR2 SMNVEV (reference sequence). The CDR3 is 13 amino acids. V lost 6 bases and J lost 1, with 9 bases in between. The CDR3 reads CASRTGNNYGYTF. The CDR3, as DNA: TGTGCCAGCAGGACGGGAAATAACTATGGCTACACCTTC.

Many counts were recorded for this clonotype. In DNA, the CDR3 is TGCAGTGCAACTAATCCGGGACAGGCCAACTACGAGCAGTACTTC. Translated, it gives CSATNPGQANYEQYF. V gene TRBV20-1 combines with J gene TRBJ2-7; 8 bases are shared with TRBD1. J was trimmed by 3 bases and V by 6 bases; bases with no gene match: 13. Germline CDR1 and CDR2: DFQATT and SNEGSKA (reference sequence). The CDR3 extends over 15 amino acids.

This clonotype has a count of ten or more. The chain combines TRBV7-8 with TRBJ2-2, with no clear D. Germline V gene data show CDR1 as SGHVS and CDR2 as FQNEAQ. Trimming removed 1 base from V and 4 bases from J, with 16 bases in between. The CDR3 has 17 residues. The CDR3 loop reads CASSLVGRSPSTGELFF. CDR3 coding DNA: TGTGCCAGCAGCTTAGTAGGACGGTCCCCGAGCACCGGGGAGCTGTTTTTT.

This clonotype was counted ten times or more. In DNA form, the CDR3 reads TGTGCCAGCAGGATCCAGGGACAGTATGGCTACACCTTC. This translates into CASRIQGQYGYTF. The chain joins TRBV6-5 to TRBJ1-2; 7 bases match TRBD1. This CDR3 spans 13 amino acids. Trimming cost V 6 bases and J 5 bases; bases outside gene matches: 6. CDR1 and CDR2 (germline): MNHEY, SVGAGI.

Worth noting for this clonotype: The junction departs from the called germline gene at one end, perhaps through a read error. The rearrangement uses TRBV30 and TRBJ2-4, with 9 bases fitting TRBD2. The CDR3 is 17 amino acids. Germline V gene data show CDR1 as GTSNPN and CDR2 as SVGIG (reference sequence). CDR3 sequence reads: CAWNPRGGVPSKNIKYF. CDR3 nucleotides: TGTGCCTGGAACCCACGCGGGGGGGTCCCTTCCAAAAACATTAAGTACTTC. Supplemented by reference TRBV30 and TRBJ2-4, the full variable domain reads SQTIHQWPATLVQPVGSPLSLECTVEGTSNPNLYWYRQAAGRGLQLLFYSVGIGQISSEVPQNLSASRPQDRQFILSSKKLLLSDSGFYLCAWNPRGGVPSKNIKYFGAGTRLSVL.

The chain combines TRBV11-2 with TRBJ2-7; D may be TRBD1 or TRBD2 (5 bases each). This CDR3 has 16 amino acids. From germline, CDR1 is SGHAT and CDR2 FQNNGV. The V gene lost 5 bases and the J gene lost 3 bases, with 20 bases spanning the gap. The CDR3 DNA reads as TGTGCCAGCAGCAGCGTTAGGGACGGATTCTTCTACGAGCAGTACTTC. Protein: CASSSVRDGFFYEQYF.

This clonotype showed up many times. The chain carries TRBV12-3 or TRBV12-4 and TRBJ1-1; no reliable D call. V shed 1 base and J shed 9 bases, with 9 bases lying between them. CDR3 length equals 12 residues. The CDR3 spells CASSLGGQKAFF. DNA of the CDR3: TGTGCCAGCAGTTTAGGGGGTCAAAAAGCTTTCTTT.

This clonotype was detected only a few times. The V call is TRBV30, the J call TRBJ1-1; maybe TRBD1 (5 bases). The CDR3 is made up of 13 amino acids. Germline V lookup: CDR1 GTSNPN, CDR2 SVGIG (reference sequence). Trimming took off 5 bases at V and 1 base at J, with 11 bases between the two ends. Written as DNA, the CDR3 is TGTGCCTGGGGCCAAGACAGGAACACTGAAGCTTTCTTT. This gives the protein CAWGQDRNTEAFF.

This clonotype was observed at least ten times. This chain uses TRBV12-3 or TRBV12-4 with TRBJ1-2, with D possibly being TRBD1 (6 bases). This CDR3 region has 15 residues. Trimming left V 1 base short and J 4 bases short, with 13 bases between. The CDR3 bases are TGTGCCAGCAGTTTAGGTGCAGGGGCGGCCTATGGCTACACCTTC. The encoded protein is CASSLGAGAAYGYTF.

The CDR3 loop reads CASSPGDLGGEQYF. The CDR3 nucleotides are TGCGCCAGCAGCCCGGGGGACCTTGGAGGCGAGCAGTACTTC. The chain uses TRBV5-1 and TRBJ2-7; possible D gene TRBD2, 6 bases. Trimming removed 4 bases from V and 6 bases from J, with 17 bases in between. CDR3 length equals 14 residues. CDR1 is SGHRS, CDR2 YFSETQ, per germline.

This clonotype was detected many times. This chain links TRBV19 with TRBJ1-1; the D is unclear. V was clipped by 8 bases and J by 2 bases, with 9 bases between them. Per the germline V gene, CDR1 is LNHDA and CDR2 is SQIVND (reference sequence). The CDR3 has 12 residues. This CDR3 reads CASCTENTEAFF. CDR3 nucleotides: TGTGCCAGTTGTACAGAAAACACTGAAGCTTTCTTT.

The sample holds many counts of this clonotype. The gene calls are TRBV2 and TRBJ1-5, with 11 bases aligning to TRBD1. Losses at the gene ends were 7 bases for V and 7 bases for J; bases not matched to a gene: 9. The CDR3 runs to 15 residues. Per the germline V gene, CDR1 is SNHLY and CDR2 is FYNNEI. The CDR3 DNA reads as TGTGCCAGCACCGACCGGACAGGGGGCAGGCAGCCCCAGCATTTT. Protein: CASTDRTGGRQPQHF.

The sample holds many counts of this clonotype. The rearrangement uses TRBV6-1 and TRBJ2-6, with D uncertain. The CDR3 covers 16 residues. V was shortened by 4 bases and J by 4 bases, with 14 bases between the two germline ends. Per germline, CDR1 MNHNS and CDR2 SASEGT. This CDR3 reads CASSVFFLPGANVLTF. The CDR3 bases are TGTGCCAGCAGTGTCTTCTTTTTGCCCGGGGCCAACGTCCTGACTTTC.

This clonotype showed up many times. The J gene is TRBJ2-5, the V gene TRBV11-2; 14 bases are shared with TRBD2. Germline CDR1 and CDR2: SGHAT and FQNNGV. V was pared by 4 bases and J by 2 bases, with 3 bases of the junction left unmatched. The CDR3 covers 16 residues. CDR3 protein: CASSSWTSGGQETQYF. In nucleotides, the CDR3 is TGTGCCAGCAGCTCCTGGACTAGCGGGGGGCAAGAGACCCAGTACTTC.

This clonotype was seen at least ten times. The CDR3 coding sequence is TGTGCCAGCAGTCCCGGGACCAGAAATTCACCCCTCCACTTT. It translates to CASSPGTRNSPLHF. The chain couples TRBV28 to TRBJ1-6, with D perhaps matching TRBD1 (5 bases). The germline V gene encodes CDR1 MDHEN and CDR2 SYDVKM. Trimming cost V 5 bases and J 7 bases, with 12 bases left between them. The length of the CDR3 is 14 residues.